Listed here are 24 T cell receptor beta chains from one sample, sequenced in a study of control samples from healthy donors and cancer patients. Some clones are missing from TCRdb's copy, which holds only in-frame ones; the method was immunoSEQ multiplex PCR. The sample includes around 86,000 clones, roughly 89% of them seen just once. Sequences were obtained from PBMCs. The receptors shown here come from a woman aged 60-70 years with head and neck cancer.

The chain uses TRBV2 and TRBJ1-1; D perhaps matches TRBD1 (5 bases). Trimming took off 1 base at V and 2 bases at J, with 14 bases between the two ends. Germline V gene data show CDR1 as SNHLY and CDR2 as FYNNEI. The CDR3 covers 16 residues. CDR3 sequence (DNA): TGTGCCAGCAGTGAAGGCTATCTGACAGATAACACTGAAGCTTTCTTT. Its protein is CASSEGYLTDNTEAFF.

The rearrangement uses TRBV19 and TRBJ2-1, with D perhaps TRBD2 (6 bases). This CDR3 has 15 residues. CDR1 LNHDA and CDR2 SQIVND come from the germline V gene (reference sequence). The V end lost 3 bases, the J end lost 2 bases, and 11 bases lay between the germline ends. CDR3 loop: CASSMEGETYNEQFF. The CDR3 coding sequence is TGTGCCAGTAGTATGGAGGGAGAAACCTACAATGAGCAGTTCTTC.

There are many counts of this clone. The V call is TRBV3-1 (or the pseudogene TRBV3-2), the J call TRBJ2-7; TRBD2 agrees at 13 bases. Germline V lookup: CDR1 LGHDT, CDR2 YNNKEL (reference sequence). J gave up 4 bases and V 4 bases, and 10 bases lay outside the gene matches. This CDR3 comprises 17 residues. The CDR3 loop is CASSRGPGLAGSYEQYF. The CDR3 coding sequence is TGTGCCAGCAGCCGAGGACCGGGACTAGCGGGATCTTACGAGCAGTACTTC.

The V and J genes are TRBV2 and TRBJ1-6; D is unclear. From germline, CDR1 is SNHLY and CDR2 FYNNEI. V was cut by 8 bases and J by 7 bases, with 12 bases left in between. The CDR3 consists of 13 residues. DNA for the CDR3: TGTGCCAGCTCGTTCCAGGACAATTCACCCCTCCACTTT. The encoded protein is CASSFQDNSPLHF.

The genes are TRBV3-1 (or the pseudogene TRBV3-2) and TRBJ2-2; 13 bases agree with TRBD2. Germline lookup yields CDR1 LGHDT and CDR2 YNNKEL (reference sequence). CDR3 length: 18 amino acids. J was trimmed by 2 bases and V by 1 base; bases with no gene match: 4. The CDR3 sequence: CASSQGTSGRGNTGELFF. The CDR3, as DNA: TGTGCCAGCAGCCAAGGTACTAGCGGGAGGGGAAACACCGGGGAGCTGTTTTTT.

The V gene is TRBV5-5, the J gene TRBJ2-7; D gene ambiguous. The CDR3 has 14 amino acids. Trimming removed 4 bases from V and 4 bases from J, with 15 bases in between. Germline lookup yields CDR1 SGHKS and CDR2 YYEKEE (reference sequence). The CDR3 bases are TGTGCCAGCAGCGCGGATTGGCGGAGATACGAGCAGTACTTC. It is translated as CASSADWRRYEQYF.

The CDR3 DNA sequence: TGTGCCTGGTTGGACAGCGGAAACTATGGCTACACCTTC. This gives the protein CAWLDSGNYGYTF. The rearrangement joins TRBV30 to TRBJ1-2, with a weak D call TRBD1 (6 bases). The length of the CDR3 is 13 residues. The V end was cut by 5 bases, the J end by 2 bases, with 12 bases between. CDR1 and CDR2 from the germline V gene are GTSNPN and SVGIG (reference sequence). Based on the CDR3 plus reference TRBV30 and TRBJ1-2, the full variable domain is SQTIHQWPATLVQPVGSPLSLECTVEGTSNPNLYWYRQAAGRGLQLLFYSVGIGQISSEVPQNLSASRPQDRQFILSSKKLLLSDSGFYLCAWLDSGNYGYTFGSGTRLTVV.

The V and J genes are TRBV15 and TRBJ2-1; unclear D gene. The CDR3 runs 15 residues. V dropped 3 bases and J dropped 2 bases, with 11 bases sitting between them. The germline V gene has CDR1 LNHNV and CDR2 YYDKDF (reference sequence). The DNA of the CDR3 is TGTGCCACCAGCAGTGACGAGCCCACCTACAATGAGCAGTTCTTC. Translation: CATSSDEPTYNEQFF.

CDR3 residues: CASSLDGTSGSLTDTQYF. Here the CDR3 DNA reads TGCGCCAGCAGCTTGGATGGGACTAGCGGGAGTCTCACAGATACGCAGTATTTT. This chain joins TRBV5-1 and TRBJ2-3; TRBD2 matches at 14 bases. The CDR3 runs to 18 residues. From germline, CDR1 is SGHRS and CDR2 YFSETQ. V lost 0 bases to trimming and J lost 2 bases; unmatched junction nucleotides: 5.

CDR3 nucleotides: TGCAGCGCACAGGGCTGGGTATTGAATCAGCCCCAGCATTTT. Its translation: CSAQGWVLNQPQHF. J is TRBJ1-5 and V is TRBV29-1; D perhaps matches TRBD1 (6 bases). Trimming removed 7 bases at V and 4 bases at J, with 17 bases between. Germline-derived CDR1 and CDR2 are SQVTM and ANQGSEA. The length of the CDR3 is 14 residues.

V and J are TRBV5-1 and TRBJ2-2, with TRBD2 as a possible D gene (6 bases). This CDR3 is built from 16 residues. The V end was cut by 2 bases, the J end by 0 bases, with 11 bases between. CDR1 and CDR2 from the germline V gene are SGHRS and YFSETQ. The CDR3 region has the DNA TGCGCCAGCAGCTTATGGGGGGAAACGAACACCGGGGAGCTGTTTTTT. Protein: CASSLWGETNTGELFF.

The chain links TRBV2 to TRBJ1-6, with D perhaps matching TRBD1 (6 bases). The CDR3 runs to 15 residues. Between the trimmed V and J ends, which lost 6 bases and 4 bases, there was a span of 13 bases. The germline gives CDR1 SNHLY, CDR2 FYNNEI. For the CDR3, the DNA is TGTGCCAGCAGGCGAGAAGGGGGATATAATTCACCCCTCCACTTT. Protein product: CASRREGGYNSPLHF.

The chain joins TRBV11-2 to TRBJ2-7, with 9 nucleotides matching TRBD2. CDR3 length: 18 residues. V lost 2 bases, J lost 3 bases, and 14 bases stayed unmatched. CDR1 and CDR2 (germline): SGHAT, FQNNGV. CDR3 protein: CASSLWASGTRGGYEQYF. In DNA form, the CDR3 reads TGTGCCAGCAGCTTATGGGCTAGCGGGACCCGCGGCGGCTACGAGCAGTACTTC.

This chain uses TRBV5-6 with TRBJ2-1, with 14 bases lining up with TRBD2. This CDR3 has 18 residues. Germline CDR1 reads SGHDT; CDR2 reads YYEEEE. With V trimmed by 1 base and J by 3 bases, 6 bases remained unmatched. The chain's CDR3 is CASSLLGTSGRIYNEQFF. The CDR3 bases are TGTGCCAGCAGCTTGCTTGGGACTAGCGGGAGAATCTACAATGAGCAGTTCTTC.

The genes are TRBV11-2 and TRBJ2-1; 10 bases line up with TRBD2. After removal of 4 bases from V and 8 bases from J, the junction contained 8 bases not matched to a gene. The germline V gene has CDR1 SGHAT and CDR2 FQNNGV. CDR3 length: 15 residues. CDR3 sequence: CASSSRASGRDEQFF. CDR3 DNA: TGTGCCAGCAGCTCAAGGGCTAGCGGGAGAGATGAGCAGTTCTTC.

V usage is TRBV19 and J usage is TRBJ2-2, with 12 bases fitting TRBD2. V lost 5 bases to trimming and J lost 4 bases; unmatched junction nucleotides: 5. From germline, CDR1 is LNHDA and CDR2 SQIVND (reference sequence). The CDR3 sequence is 16 residues long. The CDR3 DNA sequence: TGTGCCAGTAGTTTCGTACTAGCGGGAGGCACCGGGGAGCTGTTTTTT. It is translated as CASSFVLAGGTGELFF.

This clone came up a few times. This chain uses TRBV6-5 with TRBJ2-5; perhaps TRBD2 as D (5 bases). Germline loops: CDR1 MNHEY, CDR2 SVGAGI. The germline V and J ends were trimmed by 7 bases and 3 bases, with 12 bases remaining between them. This CDR3 is 13 amino acids long. The CDR3 loop is CASTNGLEETQYF. Here the CDR3 DNA reads TGTGCCAGCACCAATGGACTGGAAGAGACCCAGTACTTC.

This clone occurred a few times. J is TRBJ2-6 and V is TRBV19; D unresolved. This CDR3 is 15 amino acids long. Germline loops: CDR1 LNHDA, CDR2 SQIVND (reference sequence). The V gene lost 9 bases and the J gene lost 7 bases, with 19 bases spanning the gap. CDR3 in DNA: TGTGCCAGCAGCTTGAGGTCTCTGGGAGCCAACGTCCTGACTTTC. This gives the protein CASSLRSLGANVLTF. Looking up the rest from reference TRBV19 and TRBJ2-6 gives the full variable domain: DGGITQSPKYLFRKEGQNVTLSCEQNLNHDAMYWYRQDPGQGLRLIYYSQIVNDFQKGDIAEGYSVSREKKESFPLTVTSAQKNPTAFYLCASSLRSLGANVLTFGAGSRLTVL.

The CDR3 nucleotides read TGTGCCAGCAGCCCCCGGGAGGGTAGGCACACTGAAGCTTTCTTT. Encoded protein: CASSPREGRHTEAFF. The chain uses TRBV7-2 and TRBJ1-1; D is unresolved. Per germline, CDR1 SGHTA and CDR2 FQGNSA. Deletions cut 5 bases from V and 3 bases from J, with 16 bases between. There are 15 residues in the CDR3. Looking up the rest from reference TRBV7-2 and TRBJ1-1 gives the full variable domain: GAGVSQSPSNKVTEKGKDVELRCDPISGHTALYWYRQSLGQGLEFLIYFQGNSAPDKSGLPSDRFSAERTGGSVSTLTIQRTQQEDSAVYLCASSPREGRHTEAFFGQGTRLTVV.

The V call is TRBV11-2, the J call TRBJ1-3; 7 bases align to TRBD1. J lost 2 bases, V lost 5 bases, and 6 bases had no gene match. This CDR3 is built from 15 residues. The germline CDR1 and CDR2 sequences are SGHAT and FQNNGV. CDR3 sequence reads: CASSERQGTGNTIYF. The CDR3 DNA reads as TGTGCCAGCAGCGAACGACAGGGAACTGGAAACACCATATATTTT.

This clone has a single count. The CDR3 spells CATSDSSGTDVGQYF. CDR3 in DNA: TGTGCCACCAGTGACTCCTCCGGGACAGATGTTGGGCAGTACTTC. The V and J genes are TRBV24-1 and TRBJ2-7; TRBD1 matches at 7 bases. This CDR3 comprises 15 residues. V lost 4 bases, J lost 9 bases, and 14 bases stayed unmatched. The germline CDR1 and CDR2 sequences are KGHDR and SFDVKD.

In this sample, this clone turned up a few times. Here the CDR3 DNA reads TGTGCCAGCAGCTTTAACGGAAACTCTGGAAACACCATATATTTT. Translation: CASSFNGNSGNTIYF. The chain combines TRBV7-3 with TRBJ1-3; no clear D. The germline V gene encodes CDR1 SGHTA and CDR2 FQGTGA. Trimming took off 3 bases at V and 0 bases at J, with 9 bases between the two ends. The CDR3 runs 15 residues.

V gene TRBV7-8 combines with J gene TRBJ1-5; D gene unclear. The ends were cut back, 5 bases at V and 2 bases at J, with 19 bases in the middle. Germline CDR1 is SGHVS and CDR2 is FQNEAQ. The CDR3 totals 17 residues. The CDR3 reads CASSNPTRAGGNQPQHF. The CDR3 region has the DNA TGTGCCAGCAGCAATCCTACACGGGCCGGAGGCAATCAGCCCCAGCATTTT.

The DNA for the CDR3 is TGTGCCAGCTCGCATACGGGAGTAAGCTTGTACAATGAGCAGTTCTTC. This sequence encodes CASSHTGVSLYNEQFF. The chain joins TRBV18 to TRBJ2-1; TRBD2 might be the D (6 bases). The CDR3 loop spans 16 amino acids. In germline, CDR1 is KGHSH, CDR2 LQKENI. The germline V and J ends were trimmed by 6 bases and 4 bases, with 19 bases remaining between them. The variable domain in full, completed from reference TRBV18 and TRBJ2-1, reads NAGVMQNPRHLVRRRGQEARLRCSPMKGHSHVYWYRQLPEEGLKFMVYLQKENIIDESGMPKERFSAEFPKEGPSILRIQQVVRGDSAAYFCASSHTGVSLYNEQFFGPGTRLTVL.